This T cell receptor beta chain was documented in a study of control samples from healthy donors and cancer patients. This clone came up a few times. Measured with immunoSEQ multiplex PCR; TCRdb has only the in-frame clones, and not every one. Of some 410,000 clones in the sample, approximately 92% were seen once. The germline V gene has CDR1 KGHDR and CDR2 SFDVKD. V shed 4 bases, J shed 4 bases, and the junction held 4 bases outside the gene matches. The CDR3 length is 15 residues. The V call is TRBV24-1, the J call TRBJ1-3, with 9 positions matching TRBD1. The receptor's source is a man aged 35 to 55 with head and neck cancer. Source material: PBMCs. The CDR3 region has the DNA TGTGCCACCAGTGACCCGGGACAGGGAGGAAACACCATATATTTT. Protein sequence: CATSDPGQGGNTIYF.